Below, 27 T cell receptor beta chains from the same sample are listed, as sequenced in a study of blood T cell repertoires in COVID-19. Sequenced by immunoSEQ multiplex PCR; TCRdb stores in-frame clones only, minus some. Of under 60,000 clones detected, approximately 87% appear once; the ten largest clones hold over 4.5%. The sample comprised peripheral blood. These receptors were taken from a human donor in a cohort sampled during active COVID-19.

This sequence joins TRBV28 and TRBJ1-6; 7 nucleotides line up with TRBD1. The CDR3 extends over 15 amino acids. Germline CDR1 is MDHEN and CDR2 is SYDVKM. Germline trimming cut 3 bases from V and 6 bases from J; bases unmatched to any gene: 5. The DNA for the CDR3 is TGTGCCAGCAGTTTTTTCGACAGGGTTAATTCACCCCTCCACTTT. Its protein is CASSFFDRVNSPLHF.

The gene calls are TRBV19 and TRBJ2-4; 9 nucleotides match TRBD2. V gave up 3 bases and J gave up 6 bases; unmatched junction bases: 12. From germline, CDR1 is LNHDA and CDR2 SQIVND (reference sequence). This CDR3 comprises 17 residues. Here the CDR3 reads CASSIGSGGRRGNIQYF. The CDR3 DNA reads TGTGCCAGTAGTATTGGTAGCGGGGGCCGCAGGGGAAACATTCAGTACTTC.

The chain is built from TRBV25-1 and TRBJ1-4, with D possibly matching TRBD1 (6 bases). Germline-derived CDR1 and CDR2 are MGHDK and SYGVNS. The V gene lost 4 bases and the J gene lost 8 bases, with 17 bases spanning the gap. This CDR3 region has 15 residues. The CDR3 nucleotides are TGTGCCAGCAGTGCTCCCCAGGGGCTTCTGGAAAAACTGTTTTTT. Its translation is CASSAPQGLLEKLFF.

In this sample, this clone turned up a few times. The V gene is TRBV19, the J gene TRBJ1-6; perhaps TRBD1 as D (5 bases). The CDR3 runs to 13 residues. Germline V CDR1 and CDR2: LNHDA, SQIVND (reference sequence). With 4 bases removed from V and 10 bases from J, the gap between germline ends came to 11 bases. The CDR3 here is CASSSRVVSPLHF. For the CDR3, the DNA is TGTGCCAGTAGTAGCAGGGTTGTATCACCCCTCCACTTT. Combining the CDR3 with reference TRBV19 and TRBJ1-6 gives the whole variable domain DGGITQSPKYLFRKEGQNVTLSCEQNLNHDAMYWYRQDPGQGLRLIYYSQIVNDFQKGDIAEGYSVSREKKESFPLTVTSAQKNPTAFYLCASSSRVVSPLHFGNGTRLTVT.

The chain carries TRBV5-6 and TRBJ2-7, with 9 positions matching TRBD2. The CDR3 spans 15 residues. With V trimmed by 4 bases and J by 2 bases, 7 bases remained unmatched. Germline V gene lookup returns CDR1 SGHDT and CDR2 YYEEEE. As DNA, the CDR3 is TGTGCCAGCAGCCCGGCGGGGGGGCGAGCCTACGAGCAGTACTTC. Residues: CASSPAGGRAYEQYF.

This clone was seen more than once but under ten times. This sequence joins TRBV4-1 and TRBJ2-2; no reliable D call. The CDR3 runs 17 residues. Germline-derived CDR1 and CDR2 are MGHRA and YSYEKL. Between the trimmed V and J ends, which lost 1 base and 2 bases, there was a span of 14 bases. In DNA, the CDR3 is TGCGCCAGCAGCCAAGGGGCTTTGAGCCTCAACACCGGGGAGCTGTTTTTT. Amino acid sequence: CASSQGALSLNTGELFF.

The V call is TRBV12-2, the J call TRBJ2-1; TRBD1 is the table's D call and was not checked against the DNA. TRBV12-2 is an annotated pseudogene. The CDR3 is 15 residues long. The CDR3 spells CASRPRYRGHNEQFF. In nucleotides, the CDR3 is TGTGCAAGTCGCCCCCGGTACAGGGGCCACAATGAGCAGTTCTTC.

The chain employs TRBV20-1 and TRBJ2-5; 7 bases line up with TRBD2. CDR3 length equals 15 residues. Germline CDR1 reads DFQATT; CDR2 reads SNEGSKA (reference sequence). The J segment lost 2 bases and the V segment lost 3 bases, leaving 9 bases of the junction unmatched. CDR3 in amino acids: CSASEFGGRQETQYF. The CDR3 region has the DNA TGCAGTGCTAGTGAATTCGGGGGGAGACAAGAGACCCAGTACTTC.

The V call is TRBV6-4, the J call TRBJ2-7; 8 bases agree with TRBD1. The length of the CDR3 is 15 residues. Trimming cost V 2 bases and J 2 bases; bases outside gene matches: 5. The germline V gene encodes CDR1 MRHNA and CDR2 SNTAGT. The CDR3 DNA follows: TGTGCCAGCAGTGACCCACCGGGACAGGCCTACGAGCAGTACTTC. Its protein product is CASSDPPGQAYEQYF.

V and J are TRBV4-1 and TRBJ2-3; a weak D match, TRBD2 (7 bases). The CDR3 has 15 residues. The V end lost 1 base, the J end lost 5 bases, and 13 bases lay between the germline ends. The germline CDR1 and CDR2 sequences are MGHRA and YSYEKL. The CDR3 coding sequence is TGCGCCAGCAGCCAAGTCCGGGGGGCAGGAGATACGCAGTATTTT. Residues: CASSQVRGAGDTQYF.

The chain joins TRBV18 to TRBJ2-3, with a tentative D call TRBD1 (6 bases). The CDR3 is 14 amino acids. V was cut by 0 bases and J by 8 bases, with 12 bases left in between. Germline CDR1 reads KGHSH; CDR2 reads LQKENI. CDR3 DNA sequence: TGTGCCAGCTCACCACCGGGACAAACGGGTACGCAGTATTTT. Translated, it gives CASSPPGQTGTQYF.

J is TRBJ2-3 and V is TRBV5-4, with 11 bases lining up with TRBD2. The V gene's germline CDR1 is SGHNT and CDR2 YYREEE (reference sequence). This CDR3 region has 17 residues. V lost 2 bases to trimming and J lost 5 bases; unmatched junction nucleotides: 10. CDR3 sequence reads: CASSLRLAGGGGDTQYF. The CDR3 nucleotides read TGTGCCAGCAGCTTACGGCTAGCGGGGGGCGGGGGAGATACGCAGTATTTT.

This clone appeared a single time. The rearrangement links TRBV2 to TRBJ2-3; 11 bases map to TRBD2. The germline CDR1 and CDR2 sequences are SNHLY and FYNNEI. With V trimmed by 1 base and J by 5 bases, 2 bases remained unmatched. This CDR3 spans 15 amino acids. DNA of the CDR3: TGTGCCAGCAGTGAAGGGGGACTAGCGGAAGATACGCAGTATTTT. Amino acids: CASSEGGLAEDTQYF.

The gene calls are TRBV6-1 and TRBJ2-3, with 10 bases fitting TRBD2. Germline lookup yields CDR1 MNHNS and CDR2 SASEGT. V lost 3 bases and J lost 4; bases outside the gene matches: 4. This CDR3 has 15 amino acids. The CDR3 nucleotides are TGTGCCAGCAGTGACGCGGGACTAGCGTCAGATACGCAGTATTTT. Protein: CASSDAGLASDTQYF.

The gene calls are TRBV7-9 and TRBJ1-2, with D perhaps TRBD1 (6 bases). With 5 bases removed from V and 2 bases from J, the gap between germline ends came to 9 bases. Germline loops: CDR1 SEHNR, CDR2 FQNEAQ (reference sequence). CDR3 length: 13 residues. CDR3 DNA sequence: TGTGCCAGCAGCACCGACAGGAACTATGGCTACACCTTC. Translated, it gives CASSTDRNYGYTF.

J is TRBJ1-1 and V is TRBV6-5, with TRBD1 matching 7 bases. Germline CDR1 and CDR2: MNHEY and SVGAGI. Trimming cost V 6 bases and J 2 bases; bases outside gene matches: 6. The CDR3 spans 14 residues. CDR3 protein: CASRLGQPNTEAFF. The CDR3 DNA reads TGTGCCAGCAGACTGGGACAGCCAAACACTGAAGCTTTCTTT.

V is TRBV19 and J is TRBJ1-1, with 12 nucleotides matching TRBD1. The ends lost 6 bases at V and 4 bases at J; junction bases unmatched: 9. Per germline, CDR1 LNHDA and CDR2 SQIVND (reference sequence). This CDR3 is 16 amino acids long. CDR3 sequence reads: CASRRPGTGGGTEAFF. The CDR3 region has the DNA TGTGCCAGTAGACGCCCGGGGACAGGGGGCGGCACTGAAGCTTTCTTT.

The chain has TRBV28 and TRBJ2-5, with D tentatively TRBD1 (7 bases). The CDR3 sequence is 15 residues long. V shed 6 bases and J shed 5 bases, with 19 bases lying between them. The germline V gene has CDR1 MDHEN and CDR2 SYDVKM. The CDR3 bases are TGTGCCAGCAGGAGACAGGGAGGAGGTATGGAGACCCAGTACTTC. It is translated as CASRRQGGGMETQYF. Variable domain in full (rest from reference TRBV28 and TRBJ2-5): DVKVTQSSRYLVKRTGEKVFLECVQDMDHENMFWYRQDPGLGLRLIYFSYDVKMKEKGDIPEGYSVSREKKERFSLILESASTNQTSMYLCASRRQGGGMETQYFGPGTRLLVL.

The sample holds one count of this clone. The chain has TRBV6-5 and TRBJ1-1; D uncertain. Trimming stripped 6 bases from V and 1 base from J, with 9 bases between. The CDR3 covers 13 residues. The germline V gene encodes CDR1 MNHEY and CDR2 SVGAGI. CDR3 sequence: CASRRFGNTEAFF. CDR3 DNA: TGTGCCAGCAGACGGTTCGGGAACACTGAAGCTTTCTTT.

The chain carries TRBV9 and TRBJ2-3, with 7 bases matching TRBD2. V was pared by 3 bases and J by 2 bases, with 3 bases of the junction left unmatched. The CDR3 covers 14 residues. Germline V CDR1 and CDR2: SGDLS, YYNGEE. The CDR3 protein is CASSAWDYTDTQYF. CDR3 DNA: TGTGCCAGCAGCGCTTGGGACTACACAGATACGCAGTATTTT.

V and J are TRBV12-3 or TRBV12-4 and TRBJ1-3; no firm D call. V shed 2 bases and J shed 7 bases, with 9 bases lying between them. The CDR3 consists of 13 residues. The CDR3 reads CASSLNGGNTIYF. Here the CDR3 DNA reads TGTGCCAGCAGTTTAAACGGAGGGAACACCATATATTTT.

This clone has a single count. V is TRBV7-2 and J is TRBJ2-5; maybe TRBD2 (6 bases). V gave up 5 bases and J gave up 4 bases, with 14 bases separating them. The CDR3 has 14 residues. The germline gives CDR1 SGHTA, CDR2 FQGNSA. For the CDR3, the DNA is TGTGCCAGCAGCCCCCGGGGAGGTCGAGAGACCCAGTACTTC. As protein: CASSPRGGRETQYF.

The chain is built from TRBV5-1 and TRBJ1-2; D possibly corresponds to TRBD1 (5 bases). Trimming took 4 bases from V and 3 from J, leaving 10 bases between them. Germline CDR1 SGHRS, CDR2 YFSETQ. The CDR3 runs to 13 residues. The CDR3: CASSIGGDYGYTF. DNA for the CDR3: TGCGCCAGCAGCATAGGAGGGGACTATGGCTACACCTTC. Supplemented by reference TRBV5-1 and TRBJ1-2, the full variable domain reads KAGVTQTPRYLIKTRGQQVTLSCSPISGHRSVSWYQQTPGQGLQFLFEYFSETQRNKGNFPGRFSGRQFSNSRSEMNVSTLELGDSALYLCASSIGGDYGYTFGSGTRLTVV.

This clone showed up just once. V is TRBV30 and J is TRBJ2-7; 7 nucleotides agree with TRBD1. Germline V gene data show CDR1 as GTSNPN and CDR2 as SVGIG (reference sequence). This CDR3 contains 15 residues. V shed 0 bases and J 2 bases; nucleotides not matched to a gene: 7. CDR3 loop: CAWSVPRDSTYEQYF. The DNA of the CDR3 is TGTGCCTGGAGTGTACCCCGGGACAGTACCTACGAGCAGTACTTC.

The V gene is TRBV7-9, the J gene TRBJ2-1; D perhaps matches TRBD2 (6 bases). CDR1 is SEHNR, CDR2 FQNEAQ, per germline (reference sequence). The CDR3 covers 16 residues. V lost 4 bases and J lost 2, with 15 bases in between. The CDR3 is CASSSKRTTTYNEQFF. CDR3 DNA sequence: TGTGCCAGCAGCTCCAAGCGGACTACGACCTACAATGAGCAGTTCTTC.

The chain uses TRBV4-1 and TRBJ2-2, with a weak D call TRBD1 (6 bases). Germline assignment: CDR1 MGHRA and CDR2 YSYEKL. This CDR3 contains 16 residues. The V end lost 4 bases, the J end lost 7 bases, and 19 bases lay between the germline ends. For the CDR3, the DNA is TGCGCCAGCAGCCGTTCCTCGGTCCAGGGGCGCGGGGAGCTGTTTTTT. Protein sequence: CASSRSSVQGRGELFF.

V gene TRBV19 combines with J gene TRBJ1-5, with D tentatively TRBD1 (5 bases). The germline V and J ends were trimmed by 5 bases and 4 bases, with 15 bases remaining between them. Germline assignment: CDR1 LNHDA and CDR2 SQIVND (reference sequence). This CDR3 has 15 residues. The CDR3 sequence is CASSFGTGGNQPQHF. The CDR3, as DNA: TGTGCCAGTAGTTTTGGAACAGGCGGAAATCAGCCCCAGCATTTT.